This TCR beta chain originates from a study of T cell repertoires in cytomegalovirus infection. Comments on this clonotype: The antigen remains unidentified.

With 9 bases removed from V and 8 bases from J, the gap between germline ends came to 11 bases. The CDR3 is made up of 10 amino acids. Germline V CDR1 and CDR2: SGHTS, YDEGEE. MiXCR, applied by TCRdb to the reads, yields one record per CDR3 protein. The sample has about 920,000 distinct CDR3 sequences; roughly 30% are singletons. This receptor was taken from a human donor in good health (CMV status not recorded). Some clones in this sample may be carry-over from other donors' samples. The chain recombines TRBV5-8 with TRBJ1-1; D gene uncertain. The sample here was cultured CD8+ T cells from PBMCs, taken from culture after CMV antigen stimulation. The CDR3 protein is CATGGLEAFF. CDR3 nucleotides: TGTGCCACCGGCGGCTTAGAAGCTTTCTTT.